This is a list of T cell receptor beta chains from one sample in a study of CD8 T cells in ankylosing spondylitis. TCRdb re-called the 5' RACE reads through MiXCR, storing one row per CDR3 protein. The repertoire includes fewer than 550,000 distinct CDR3 sequences, under 5.5% of them detected once, and around 3.6% sits in the top ten. Material for sequencing was blood, either unsorted or a sorted T cell fraction (not recorded which). The source is a male donor with ankylosing spondylitis. Both conserved end residues are part of each CDR3. Fields, in order: J gene, clone size, D gene, V gene, CDR3 protein, CDR3 DNA. A D gene is named only where the DNA matches it firmly. The size entry is marked missing in some rows and otherwise reads once, few, many or a size class.

>TRBJ2-7|few|-|TRBV28
CASSYPWGATGEQYF
TGTGCCAGCAGTTACCCTTGGGGAGCCACCGGCGAGCAGTACTTC
>TRBJ1-2|many|-|TRBV3-1
CASSLQEYGYTF
TGTGCCAGCAGTCTCCAGGAGTATGGCTACACCTTC
>TRBJ1-2|many|TRBD1|TRBV12-3/TRBV12-4
CASSGTTGSHGYTF
TGTGCCAGCAGTGGAACGACAGGGTCCCATGGCTACACCTTC
>TRBJ1-1|many|-|TRBV10-1
CASSVHRDTEAFF
TGCGCCAGCAGTGTTCACAGGGACACTGAAGCTTTCTTT
>TRBJ1-6|many|TRBD1|TRBV7-9
CASRDEGAGSPLHF
TGTGCCAGCAGAGATGAGGGGGCAGGATCACCCCTCCACTTT
>TRBJ1-1|many|-|TRBV4-2
CASSQDEIRGEDTEAFF
TGTGCCAGCAGCCAAGATGAAATAAGGGGAGAGGACACTGAAGCTTTCTTT
>TRBJ2-7|many|-|TRBV20-1
CSAHLGGQSYEQYF
TGCAGTGCTCACCTGGGGGGCCAATCCTACGAGCAGTACTTC
>TRBJ2-5|many|TRBD2|TRBV4-2
CASSHLPGLAGGWETQYF
TGTGCCAGCAGCCATTTACCTGGACTAGCGGGAGGCTGGGAGACCCAGTACTTC
>TRBJ2-3|-|TRBD1|TRBV2
CAIRPAGTGLPF
TGTGCCATCCGTCCCGCCGGGACAGGGCTTCCTTTT
>TRBJ2-7|many|-|TRBV5-1
CASSLSAYEQYF
TGCGCCAGCAGTCTCTCTGCTTACGAGCAGTACTTC
>TRBJ2-6|-|TRBD2|TRBV6-1
CASSLRGGPAANVLTF
TGTGCCAGCAGTCTCCGGGGGGGGCCCGCGGCCAACGTCCTGACTTTC
>TRBJ2-7|many|-|TRBV7-2
CASSPKTGLEQYF
TGTGCCAGCAGCCCCAAAACAGGGCTCGAGCAGTACTTC
>TRBJ2-7|-|TRBD1|TRBV4-2
CASSIGTGPHQQYF
TGTGCCAGCAGTATCGGGACAGGGCCCCATCAGCAGTACTTC
>TRBJ1-2|many|-|TRBV2
CASTFTTTSYGYTF
TGTGCCAGCACCTTTACCACAACCAGCTATGGCTACACCTTC
>TRBJ2-7|-|TRBD2|TRBV5-4
CASSYSRTSGAYEQYF
TGTGCCAGCAGCTATTCCCGGACTAGCGGGGCCTACGAGCAGTACTTC
>TRBJ1-2|many|TRBD1|TRBV6-1
CASSDNDRVRYGYTF
TGTGCCAGCAGTGATAATGACAGGGTACGCTATGGCTACACCTTC
>TRBJ1-4|few|TRBD1|TRBV4-3
CASSQDLGQGTEKLFF
TGCGCCAGCAGCCAAGATTTAGGACAGGGGACTGAAAAACTGTTTTTT
>TRBJ2-3|few|TRBD1|TRBV5-1
CASSGTGGEDTQYF
TGCGCCAGCAGTGGGACAGGGGGCGAAGATACGCAGTATTTT